The 27 T cell receptor beta chains in this list originate from one sample, sequenced in a study of blood T cell repertoires in COVID-19. Sequencing used immunoSEQ multiplex PCR; TCRdb keeps in-frame clones, though not all of them. The sample has approximately 240,000 clones, 75% to 95% seen once. The sequencing input was PBMCs or T cells enriched from blood (not recorded which). The receptors come from a woman aged 18-29 years who had recovered from COVID-19.

The V gene is TRBV2, the J gene TRBJ1-4; D is possibly TRBD1 (6 bases). Germline V gene data show CDR1 as SNHLY and CDR2 as FYNNEI. V lost 6 bases and J 8 bases, leaving 22 bases between the germline ends. The CDR3 is 16 amino acids. CDR3 sequence: CASRDDTGKENEKLFF. The CDR3 nucleotides are TGTGCCAGCAGGGACGATACAGGGAAGGAAAACGAAAAACTGTTTTTT. The variable domain in full, completed from reference TRBV2 and TRBJ1-4, reads EPEVTQTPSHQVTQMGQEVILRCVPISNHLYFYWYRQILGQKVEFLVSFYNNEISEKSEIFDDQFSVERPDGSNFTLKIRSTKLEDSAMYFCASRDDTGKENEKLFFGSGTQLSVL.

The J gene is TRBJ1-5, the V gene TRBV19; D is possibly TRBD1 (6 bases). V gave up 7 bases and J gave up 2 bases, with 18 bases separating them. The CDR3 covers 16 residues. Germline V gene sequence: CDR1 LNHDA, CDR2 SQIVND (reference sequence). This CDR3 is CASTVDNRVGNQPQHF. The CDR3 nucleotides read TGTGCCAGTACCGTAGACAACAGGGTGGGCAATCAGCCCCAGCATTTT.

This chain uses TRBV7-9 with TRBJ2-1, with a possible D match to TRBD1 (6 bases). Germline lookup yields CDR1 SEHNR and CDR2 FQNEAQ (reference sequence). The germline V and J ends were trimmed by 4 bases and 4 bases, with 14 bases remaining between them. This CDR3 spans 15 amino acids. CDR3 sequence (DNA): TGTGCCAGCAGCTCCCCAGGGGCTGGGTACAATGAGCAGTTCTTC. This encodes CASSSPGAGYNEQFF.

The chain is built from TRBV10-1 and TRBJ2-7; 8 bases match TRBD2. Germline V gene sequence: CDR1 WNHNN, CDR2 SYGVQD (reference sequence). With V trimmed by 3 bases and J by 3 bases, 7 bases remained unmatched. There are 15 residues in the CDR3. This CDR3 is CASSETPAGVYEQYF. CDR3 DNA: TGCGCCAGCAGTGAAACTCCAGCGGGAGTCTACGAGCAGTACTTC.

The chain joins TRBV5-8 to TRBJ2-1; TRBD2 agrees at 15 bases. Germline assignment: CDR1 SGHTS and CDR2 YDEGEE. V shed 3 bases, J shed 7 bases, and the junction held 8 bases outside the gene matches. CDR3 size: 17 residues. In nucleotides, the CDR3 is TGTGCCAGCAGCTCCTGGACTAGCGGGGGGGCCCGGAATGAGCAGTTCTTC. Protein: CASSSWTSGGARNEQFF. Full variable domain (outside the CDR3, taken from reference TRBV5-8 and TRBJ2-1): EAGVTQSPTHLIKTRGQQATLRCSPISGHTSVYWYQQALGLGLQFLLWYDEGEERNRGNFPPRFSGRQFPNYSSELNVNALELEDSALYLCASSSWTSGGARNEQFFGPGTRLTVL.

V gene TRBV10-3 combines with J gene TRBJ2-1, with TRBD2 matching 11 bases. This CDR3 region has 15 residues. Germline loops: CDR1 ENHRY, CDR2 SYGVKD. In DNA, the CDR3 is TGTGCAACTAGCGGGAGTGTTGGGGCCATAGATGAGCAGTTCTTC. Amino acids: CATSGSVGAIDEQFF.

The rearrangement links TRBV4-2 to TRBJ2-3, with 10 bases that match TRBD2. CDR3 size: 16 residues. The trim removed 2 bases at V and 2 bases at J, leaving 4 bases unmatched. CDR1 is LGHNA and CDR2 is YNFKEQ in the germline V gene. This CDR3 is CASSQTAGGDTDTQYF. The CDR3 coding sequence is TGTGCCAGCAGCCAAACAGCGGGGGGGGACACAGATACGCAGTATTTT.

As concerns this clone: The junction and the germline gene differ at one end; a read error may be behind it. The chain joins TRBV19 to TRBJ1-1; D gene uncertain. There are 12 residues in the CDR3. Germline assignment: CDR1 LNHDA and CDR2 SQIVND (reference sequence). CDR3 nucleotide sequence: TGTGCCAGCAGTACAGCGTACACTGAAGCTTTCTTT. Translating it yields CASSTAYTEAFF.

The CDR3 sequence: CASSPKGASGYTF. CDR3 in DNA: TGTGCCAGTAGTCCTAAGGGGGCTAGCGGCTACACCTTC. The chain employs TRBV19 and TRBJ1-2, with 7 bases that match TRBD1. The CDR3 runs 13 residues. Trimming at V came to 5 bases and at J to 8 bases, leaving 8 bases not matched to a gene. Germline values: CDR1 LNHDA, CDR2 SQIVND (reference sequence).

The chain recombines TRBV23-1 with TRBJ2-1, with 8 bases lining up with TRBD1. TRBV23-1 is assigned to the ORF class and has an uncertain function. V shed 2 bases and J 7 bases; nucleotides not matched to a gene: 10. The CDR3 is 16 residues long. The CDR3 sequence: CASSQTRRQGRNEQFF. In nucleotides, the CDR3 is TGCGCCAGCAGTCAAACCCGTCGACAGGGGCGGAATGAGCAGTTCTTC.

J is TRBJ1-5 and V is TRBV7-9, with 7 bases lining up with TRBD1. CDR3 length: 15 amino acids. V lost 5 bases and J lost 9; bases outside the gene matches: 13. Per the germline V gene, CDR1 is SEHNR and CDR2 is FQNEAQ (reference sequence). The CDR3 DNA follows: TGTGCCAGCAGCGATAACAGGGGCCACCCCCGGCCCCAGCATTTT. Protein product: CASSDNRGHPRPQHF.

The V and J genes are TRBV10-2 and TRBJ2-2; TRBD1 is a possible D gene (5 bases). V lost 3 bases and J lost 5, with 10 bases in between. This CDR3 comprises 14 residues. CDR1 and CDR2 from the germline V gene are WSHSY and SAAADI. The CDR3 DNA sequence: TGCGCCAGCAGTGATTGGTCAGGGACCGGGGAGCTGTTTTTT. Amino acid sequence: CASSDWSGTGELFF.

Ten or more counts support this clone. The V call is TRBV7-9, the J call TRBJ1-1; no clear D gene. The CDR3 has 15 amino acids. Germline V CDR1 and CDR2: SEHNR, FQNEAQ (reference sequence). The V end was cut by 3 bases, the J end by 1 base, with 12 bases between. CDR3 residues: CASSLASGRNTEAFF. For the CDR3, the DNA is TGTGCCAGCAGCTTGGCGTCGGGAAGGAACACTGAAGCTTTCTTT.

The rearrangement uses TRBV27 and TRBJ1-1; 10 nucleotides line up with TRBD1. Germline V CDR1 and CDR2: MNHEY, SMNVEV (reference sequence). This CDR3 contains 14 residues. Losses at the gene ends were 4 bases for V and 5 bases for J; bases not matched to a gene: 4. CDR3 in DNA: TGTGCCAGCAGTTACGGGACAGGGGTGACTGAAGCTTTCTTT. This gives the protein CASSYGTGVTEAFF.

The V gene is TRBV28, the J gene TRBJ1-5, with 8 bases fitting TRBD1. CDR3 length: 16 amino acids. Per germline, CDR1 MDHEN and CDR2 SYDVKM. V shed 3 bases and J 2 bases; nucleotides not matched to a gene: 6. The CDR3 DNA reads TGTGCCAGCAGTTTCTCCAGGGGGCTCGGCAATCAGCCCCAGCATTTT. It specifies CASSFSRGLGNQPQHF.

The chain employs TRBV27 and TRBJ1-1; D is unresolved. The CDR3 loop spans 14 amino acids. V shed 2 bases and J shed 2 bases, with 9 bases lying between them. The germline V gene has CDR1 MNHEY and CDR2 SMNVEV (reference sequence). For the CDR3, the DNA is TGTGCCAGCAGTTTAGTGGCCGCCAACACTGAAGCTTTCTTT. Protein product: CASSLVAANTEAFF.

This clone was counted once. This chain links TRBV7-9 with TRBJ1-2, with 8 bases identical to TRBD1. This CDR3 is built from 15 residues. The germline gives CDR1 SEHNR, CDR2 FQNEAQ (reference sequence). With V trimmed by 5 bases and J by 0 bases, 5 bases remained unmatched. CDR3 sequence reads: CASSTGQAANYGYTF. For the CDR3, the DNA is TGTGCCAGCAGCACGGGACAGGCGGCTAACTATGGCTACACCTTC.

CDR3 loop: CASSQEFQGSYEQYF. DNA for the CDR3: TGTGCCAGCAGCCAGGAATTTCAGGGTAGCTACGAGCAGTACTTC. The V gene is TRBV5-8, the J gene TRBJ2-7, with a weak D call TRBD1 (5 bases). This CDR3 is built from 15 residues. Germline assignment: CDR1 SGHTS and CDR2 YDEGEE. V lost 4 bases and J 3 bases, leaving 17 bases between the germline ends.

J is TRBJ2-7 and V is TRBV7-2; D is ambiguous. This CDR3 spans 12 amino acids. Germline loops: CDR1 SGHTA, CDR2 FQGNSA. V lost 2 bases and J lost 2, with 4 bases in between. The CDR3 coding sequence is TGTGCCAGCAGCTTACCCACCTACGAGCAGTACTTC. Translated: CASSLPTYEQYF.

As DNA, the CDR3 is TGTGCCAGCAGCGTAAAGGGGACAGCGACCTACAATGAGCAGTTCTTC. It translates to CASSVKGTATYNEQFF. This sequence joins TRBV11-1 and TRBJ2-1, with 7 positions matching TRBD1. Germline V lookup: CDR1 SGHAT, CDR2 FQDESV (reference sequence). The CDR3 covers 16 residues. V dropped 5 bases and J dropped 2; count of bases not matched to a gene: 9.

The chain recombines TRBV5-6 with TRBJ1-3, with no clear D. Trimming took off 4 bases at V and 4 bases at J, with 15 bases between the two ends. The CDR3 length is 15 residues. Looked up from germline, CDR1 is SGHDT and CDR2 is YYEEEE. The CDR3 bases are TGTGCCAGCAGCCCTGGGCCGGGGTGGGGAAACACCATATATTTT. It encodes CASSPGPGWGNTIYF.

V is TRBV19 and J is TRBJ1-4; D not resolved. Germline loops: CDR1 LNHDA, CDR2 SQIVND (reference sequence). V dropped 5 bases and J dropped 0 bases, with 7 bases sitting between them. The CDR3 sequence is 14 residues long. The CDR3 DNA follows: TGTGCCAGTAGTCTTTCGGCAACTAATGAAAAACTGTTTTTT. Protein: CASSLSATNEKLFF.

This clone was counted only a few times. The chain is built from TRBV5-4 and TRBJ2-2; no clear D gene. CDR3 length: 13 residues. Germline V gene sequence: CDR1 SGHNT, CDR2 YYREEE (reference sequence). Trimming pared 4 bases from V and 4 bases from J, leaving 8 bases between. This CDR3 reads CASSAVGTGELFF. The CDR3 nucleotides are TGTGCCAGCAGCGCGGTTGGCACCGGGGAGCTGTTTTTT.

The V call is TRBV14, the J call TRBJ1-2, with TRBD1 identical over 7 bases. CDR3 length: 15 residues. J lost 6 bases, V lost 6 bases, and 13 bases had no gene match. Germline CDR1 and CDR2: SGHDN and FVKESK. The CDR3 region is CASSRIRQGADGYTF. CDR3 in DNA: TGTGCCAGCAGTCGGATTAGACAGGGAGCGGATGGCTACACCTTC.

The chain has TRBV19 and TRBJ2-7, with D possibly being TRBD2 (7 bases). The V end was cut by 0 bases, the J end by 12 bases, with 15 bases between. CDR3 length equals 13 residues. The germline CDR1 and CDR2 sequences are LNHDA and SQIVND (reference sequence). Here the CDR3 reads CASSIDPGGRRYF. The CDR3 DNA sequence: TGTGCCAGTAGTATAGATCCGGGGGGCCGGCGGTACTTC.

This clone was seen a single time. In DNA, the CDR3 is TGTGCCAGCAGCTTAAGGACAGGGTCCTACGAGCAGTACTTC. This sequence encodes CASSLRTGSYEQYF. The chain uses TRBV11-3 and TRBJ2-7; the match to TRBD1 covers 8 bases. This CDR3 has 14 residues. Trimming at V came to 2 bases and at J to 1 base, leaving 1 base not matched to a gene. Per germline, CDR1 SGHNT and CDR2 YENEEA.

The genes are TRBV19 and TRBJ2-3; 14 nucleotides agree with TRBD2. Unmatched junction bases numbered 12, after V lost 4 bases and J lost 3 bases. This CDR3 region has 19 residues. Germline CDR1 is LNHDA and CDR2 is SQIVND (reference sequence). DNA of the CDR3: TGTGCCAGTAGTACCGACCCCGGGACTAGCGGGAGTATGACAGATACGCAGTATTTT. As protein: CASSTDPGTSGSMTDTQYF. Supplemented by reference TRBV19 and TRBJ2-3, the full variable domain reads DGGITQSPKYLFRKEGQNVTLSCEQNLNHDAMYWYRQDPGQGLRLIYYSQIVNDFQKGDIAEGYSVSREKKESFPLTVTSAQKNPTAFYLCASSTDPGTSGSMTDTQYFGPGTRLTVL.